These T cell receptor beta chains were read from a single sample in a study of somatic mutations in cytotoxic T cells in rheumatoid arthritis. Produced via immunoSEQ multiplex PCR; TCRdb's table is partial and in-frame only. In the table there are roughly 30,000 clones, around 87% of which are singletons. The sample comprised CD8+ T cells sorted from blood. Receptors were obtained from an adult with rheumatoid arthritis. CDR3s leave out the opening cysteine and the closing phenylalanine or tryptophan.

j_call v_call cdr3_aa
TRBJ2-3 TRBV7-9 ASSQFGGATDTQY
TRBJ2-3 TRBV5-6 ASSLAPIAGGYTDTQY
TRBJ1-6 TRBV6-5 ASGPAHYNSPLH
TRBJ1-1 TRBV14 ASSQDYGEGDTEAF
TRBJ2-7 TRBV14 ASSQWTSGASYEQY
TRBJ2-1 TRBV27 ASSLAGEYNEQF
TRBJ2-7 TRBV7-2 ASSSGQGGSEQY
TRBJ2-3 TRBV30 AWSVLVTASEY
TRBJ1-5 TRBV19 ASKEGGNQPQH
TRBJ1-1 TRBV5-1 ASSFGVGAMNTEAF
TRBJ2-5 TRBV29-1 SVCWAGGQETQY
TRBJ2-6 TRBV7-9 ASSWTGNGANVLT
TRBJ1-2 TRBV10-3 AITPVEAGGYGYT
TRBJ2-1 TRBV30 AWSVHSSGDLYNEQF
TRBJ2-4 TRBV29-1 SVTGDLSNIQY
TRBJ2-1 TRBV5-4 ASSLEERGGNEQF
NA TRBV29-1 SVIHGTYEQY
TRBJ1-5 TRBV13 ASSLGTGNQPQH
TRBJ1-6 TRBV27 ASSLAGSPLH
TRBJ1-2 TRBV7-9 ASSLLAGGGDYGYT
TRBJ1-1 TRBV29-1 SVAPGENTEAF
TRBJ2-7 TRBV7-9 ASGDRKDFLGYEQY
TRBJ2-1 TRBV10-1 ASSDQRERNEQF
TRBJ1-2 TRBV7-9 ASSSPPRGDYGYT
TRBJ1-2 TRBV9 ASSPTGGGGGYT
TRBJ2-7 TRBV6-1 ASSEAGYEQY
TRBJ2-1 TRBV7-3 ASSLGFGNEQF
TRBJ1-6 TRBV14 ASSLYVGASYNSPLH
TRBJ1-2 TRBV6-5 ACSRRNSDGYT
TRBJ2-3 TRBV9 ASSVYPGLAGTDTQY
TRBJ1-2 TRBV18 ASSPPTVQEGYT
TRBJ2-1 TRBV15 ATSIHSGLEFERDEQF
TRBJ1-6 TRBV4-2 ASSLDSGGNSPLH
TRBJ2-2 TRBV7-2 ASESGTSNTGELF
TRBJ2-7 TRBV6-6 ASSTPGGEQY
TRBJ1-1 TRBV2 ASRGGRDAEAF
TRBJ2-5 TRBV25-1 ASSEYKAGVETQY
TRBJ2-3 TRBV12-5 ASASWIAQDTQY
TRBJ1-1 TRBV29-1 SVVGQGNTEAF
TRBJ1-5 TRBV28 ASSYLQANQPQH
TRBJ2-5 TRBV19 ASSIDPAGEETQY
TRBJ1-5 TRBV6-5 ASGHQPQH
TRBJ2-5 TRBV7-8 ASSPGRTRQETQY
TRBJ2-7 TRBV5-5 ASSSRGPYEQY
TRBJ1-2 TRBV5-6 ASSSGTYQATFYGYT
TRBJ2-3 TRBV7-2 ASSFLLASTDTQY
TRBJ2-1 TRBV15 ATSGTSDGEQF
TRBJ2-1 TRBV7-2 ASSLGGSYNEQF
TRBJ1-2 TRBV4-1 ASSQERGHYGYT
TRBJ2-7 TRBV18 ASSPPSSYEQY
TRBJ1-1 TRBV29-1 SVYPWVDAEAF
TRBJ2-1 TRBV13 ASSTRLPLAGAYNEQF
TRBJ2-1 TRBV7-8 ASSLDPERGGTNNEQF
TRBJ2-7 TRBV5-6 ASSAQTGISYEQY
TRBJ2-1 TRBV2 ASSGSSGRHNEQF
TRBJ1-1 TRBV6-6 ASRQTGDPTEAF
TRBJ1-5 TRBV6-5 ASSYSSNQPQH
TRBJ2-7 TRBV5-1 ASSAAGADEQY
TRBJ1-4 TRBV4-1 ASSGNLRAVSDEKLF